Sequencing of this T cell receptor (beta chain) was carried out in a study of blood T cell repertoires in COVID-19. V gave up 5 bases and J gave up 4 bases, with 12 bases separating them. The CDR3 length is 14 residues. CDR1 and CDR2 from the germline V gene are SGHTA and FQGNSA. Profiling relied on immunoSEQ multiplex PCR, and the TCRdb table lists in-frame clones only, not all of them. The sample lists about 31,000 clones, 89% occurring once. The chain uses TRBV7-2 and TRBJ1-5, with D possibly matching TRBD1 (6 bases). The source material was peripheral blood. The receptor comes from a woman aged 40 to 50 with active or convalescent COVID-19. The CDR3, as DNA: TGTGCCAGCAGCCCGAGAACAGGGAATCAGCCCCAGCATTTT. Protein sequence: CASSPRTGNQPQHF.